One T cell receptor beta chain is described in this entry. The antigen is not known. Samples were assayed with immunoSEQ v3.0 at survey level. The table came from immunoSEQ multiplex PCR; TCRdb's copy has only in-frame clones and leaves some out. The table records more than 15,000 clones, over 75% of them present only once. This record belongs to a study of long-term antiretroviral therapy in people with HIV. Findings and limits, study-wide: Repertoires looked antigen-experienced, with only a slight naive shift after ART. An increase in diversity followed ART, yet levels stayed below transplant donor controls.

Trimming pared 0 bases from V and 0 bases from J, leaving 17 bases between. This CDR3 spans 18 amino acids. The germline V gene encodes CDR1 MGHRA and CDR2 YSYEKL. This TCR derives from a man between 60 and 70 years old with HIV. This sample comprised unsorted PBMCs, obtained 0.3 years after starting antiretroviral therapy. The chain is built from TRBV4-1 and TRBJ1-2; tentative D call: TRBD1 (5 bases). DNA of the CDR3: TGCGCCAGCAGCCAAGATCATGGAGGGGCACCTTCTAACTATGGCTACACCTTC. Amino acid sequence: CASSQDHGGAPSNYGYTF.